This T cell receptor (beta chain) appears in the sequencing data of a study of Ad26.COV2.S vaccination and SARS-CoV-2 variants. Across the whole study: Trial arm assignment for the donor was COV1001 Ad26.COV2.S.

The repertoire was sequenced with immunoSEQ multiplex PCR; TCRdb's copy has only in-frame clones and lacks some. This sample has roughly 420,000 clones, with roughly 88% found just once. The study's findings and limits: Those who received vaccine or placebo ended up with similar non-spike TCR breadth. Estimates derived from TCR breadth and depth analyses may have underestimated total T cell responses.

Only a few counts were recorded for this clone. Its antigen is unknown. The germline V gene has CDR1 KGHDR and CDR2 SFDVKD. The CDR3 contains 16 residues. Trimming left V 0 bases short and J 7 bases short, with 12 bases between. Treatment given: around 19 received Ad26.COV2.S at low or high dose, single or two shots; 5 received placebo; per-sample allocation not given. Vaccine and placebo recipients were sampled on day 63 after the first injection. The donor was a Boston adult aged 18-55 years. Specimen: peripheral blood, collected in a trial of Ad26.COV2.S vaccine versus placebo. The chain employs TRBV24-1 and TRBJ1-6, with D possibly TRBD1 on 5 matching bases. The TCR comes from a person between 18 and 65 years old who received the Ad26.COV2.S COVID-19 vaccine or a placebo. DNA for the CDR3: TGTGCCACCAGTGATTTGCTAAGGGACGGCAATTCACCCCTCCACTTT. As protein: CATSDLLRDGNSPLHF.